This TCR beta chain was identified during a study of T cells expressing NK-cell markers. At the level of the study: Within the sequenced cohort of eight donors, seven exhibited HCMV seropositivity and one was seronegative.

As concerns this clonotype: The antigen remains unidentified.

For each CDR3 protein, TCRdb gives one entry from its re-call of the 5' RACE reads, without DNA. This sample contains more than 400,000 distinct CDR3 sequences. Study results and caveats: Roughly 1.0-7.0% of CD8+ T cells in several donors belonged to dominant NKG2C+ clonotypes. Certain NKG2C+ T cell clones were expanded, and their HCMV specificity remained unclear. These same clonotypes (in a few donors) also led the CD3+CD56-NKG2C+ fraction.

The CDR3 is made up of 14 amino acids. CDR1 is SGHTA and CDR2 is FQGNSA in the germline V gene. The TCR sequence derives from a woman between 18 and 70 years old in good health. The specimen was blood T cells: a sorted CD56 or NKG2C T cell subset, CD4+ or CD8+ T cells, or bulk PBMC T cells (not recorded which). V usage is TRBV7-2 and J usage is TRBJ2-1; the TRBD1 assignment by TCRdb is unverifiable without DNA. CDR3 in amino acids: CASSRDRAYNEQFF.